This T cell receptor beta chain derives from a study of radiotherapy plus CTLA-4 blockade in lung cancer. As to this clone: The antigen remains unidentified.

Repertoires were generated with immunoSEQ multiplex PCR, while TCRdb's copy carries only in-frame clones and drops some. The profile shows some 110,000 clones, more than 65% of them singletons. Study-level points and caveats: Early shifts in blood T cell clones, with interferon-beta, reportedly predicted response best. Among blood TCR repertoires after radiotherapy plus ipilimumab, tumor-derived clones expanded.

V lost 4 bases and J lost 9; bases outside the gene matches: 5. The CDR3 is 12 residues long. Germline V gene sequence: CDR1 MDHEN, CDR2 SYDVKM. The gene calls are TRBV28 and TRBJ1-2; 7 bases align to TRBD1. The sequencing used peripheral blood, collected from a patient treated with radiotherapy plus ipilimumab. The clonotype was recovered from a human donor with non-small cell lung cancer who had a partial response to radiotherapy plus ipilimumab. The CDR3 region has the DNA TGTGCCAGCAGTTCACAGGGGCGGAGCTACACCTTC. Encoded protein: CASSSQGRSYTF.